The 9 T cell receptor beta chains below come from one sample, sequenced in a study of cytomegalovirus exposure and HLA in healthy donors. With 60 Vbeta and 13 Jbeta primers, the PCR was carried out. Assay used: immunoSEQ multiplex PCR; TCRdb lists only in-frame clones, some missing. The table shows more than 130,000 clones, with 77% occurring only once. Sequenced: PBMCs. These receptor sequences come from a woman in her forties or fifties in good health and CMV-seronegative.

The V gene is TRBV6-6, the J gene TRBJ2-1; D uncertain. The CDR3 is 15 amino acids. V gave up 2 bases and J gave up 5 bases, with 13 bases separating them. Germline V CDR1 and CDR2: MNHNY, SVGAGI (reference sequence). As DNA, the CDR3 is TGTGCCAGCAGTTACGGTTCTGCAGTGAACAATGAGCAGTTCTTC. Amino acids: CASSYGSAVNNEQFF.

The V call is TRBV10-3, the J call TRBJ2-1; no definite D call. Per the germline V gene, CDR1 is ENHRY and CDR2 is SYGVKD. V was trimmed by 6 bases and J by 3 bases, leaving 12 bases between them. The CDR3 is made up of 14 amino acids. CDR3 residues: CAISESADYNEQFF. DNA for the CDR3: TGTGCCATCAGCGAAAGCGCGGACTACAATGAGCAGTTCTTC.

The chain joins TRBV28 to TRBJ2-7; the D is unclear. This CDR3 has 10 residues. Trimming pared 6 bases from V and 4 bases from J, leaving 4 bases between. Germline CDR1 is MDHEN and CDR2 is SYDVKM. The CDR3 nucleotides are TGTGCCAGCAGGAGGTACGAGCAGTACTTC. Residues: CASRRYEQYF.

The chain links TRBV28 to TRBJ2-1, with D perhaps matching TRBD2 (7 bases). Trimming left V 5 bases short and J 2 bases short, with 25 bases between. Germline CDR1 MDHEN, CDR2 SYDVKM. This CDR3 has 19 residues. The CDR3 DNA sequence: TGTGCCAGCAGTACCACCTCCCGTCGGGGGGCAGGGGCCTACAATGAGCAGTTCTTC. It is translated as CASSTTSRRGAGAYNEQFF.

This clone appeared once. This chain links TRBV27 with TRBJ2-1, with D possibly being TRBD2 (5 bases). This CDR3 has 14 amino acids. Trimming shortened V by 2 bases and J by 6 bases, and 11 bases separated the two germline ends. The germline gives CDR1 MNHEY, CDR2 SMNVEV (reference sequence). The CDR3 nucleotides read TGTGCCAGCAGTTTAGAGGGTTCCCCCAATGAGCAGTTCTTC. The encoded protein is CASSLEGSPNEQFF.

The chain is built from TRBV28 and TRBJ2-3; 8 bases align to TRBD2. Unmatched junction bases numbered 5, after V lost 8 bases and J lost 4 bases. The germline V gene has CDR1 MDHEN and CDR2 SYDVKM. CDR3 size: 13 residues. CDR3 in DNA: TGTGCCAGCCGGGGGGGTTCGGCAGATACGCAGTATTTT. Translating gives CASRGGSADTQYF.

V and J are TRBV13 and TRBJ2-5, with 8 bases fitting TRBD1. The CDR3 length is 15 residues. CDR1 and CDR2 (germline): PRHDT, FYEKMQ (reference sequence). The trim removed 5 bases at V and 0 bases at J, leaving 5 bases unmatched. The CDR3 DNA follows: TGTGCCAGCAGCCCCGGACAGGGCCACCAAGAGACCCAGTACTTC. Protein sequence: CASSPGQGHQETQYF.

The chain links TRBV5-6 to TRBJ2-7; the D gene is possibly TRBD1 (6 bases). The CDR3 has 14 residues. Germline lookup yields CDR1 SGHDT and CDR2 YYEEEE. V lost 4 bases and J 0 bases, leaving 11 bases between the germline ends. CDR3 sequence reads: CASSRDIRSYEQYF. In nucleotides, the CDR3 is TGTGCCAGCAGCAGGGACATACGCTCCTACGAGCAGTACTTC.

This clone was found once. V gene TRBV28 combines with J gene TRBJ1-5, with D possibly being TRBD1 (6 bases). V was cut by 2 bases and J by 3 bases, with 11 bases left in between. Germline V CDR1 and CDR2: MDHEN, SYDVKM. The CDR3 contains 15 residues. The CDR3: CASSLTSGHNQPQHF. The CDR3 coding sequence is TGTGCCAGCAGTTTAACCTCGGGACACAATCAGCCCCAGCATTTT.